A selection of T cell receptor beta chains follows, all from one sample in a study of T cells in Graves' hyperthyroidism and ophthalmopathy. Each CDR3 protein is one row after TCRdb ran MiXCR on the multiplex PCR reads. Counted here are about 840,000 distinct CDR3 sequences, roughly 40% occurring once; the ten biggest clones make up approximately 8.7%. The source material was blood. All receptors derive from a young man with Graves' hyperthyroidism. CDR3s include the opening cysteine and the closing phenylalanine or tryptophan. D genes are given only for firm matches. Part of the rows lack a size; the others show once, few, many or a class for expanded clones.

D gene: TRBD1; clone size: many; V gene: TRBV29-1; J gene: TRBJ1-5; CDR3 DNA: TGCAGCGTGGCCGACAGGGATCAGCCCCAGCATTTT; CDR3 protein: CSVADRDQPQHF
D gene: .; clone size: many; V gene: TRBV2; J gene: TRBJ1-3; CDR3 DNA: TGTGCCAGCAGGGAGGCCTCTGGAAACACCATATATTTT; CDR3 protein: CASREASGNTIYF
D gene: .; clone size: .; V gene: TRBV24-1; J gene: TRBJ1-5; CDR3 DNA: TGTGCCAGCGCTTGGGGCGACAATCAGCCCCAGCATTTT; CDR3 protein: CASAWGDNQPQHF
D gene: TRBD2; clone size: .; V gene: TRBV7-3; J gene: TRBJ2-3; CDR3 DNA: TGTGCCAGCAGCTTATTTTCCGGTGGGCTAGCGGGAGATACGCAGTATTTT; CDR3 protein: CASSLFSGGLAGDTQYF
D gene: TRBD1; clone size: many; V gene: TRBV5-1; J gene: TRBJ1-4; CDR3 DNA: TGCGCCAGCAGCCAGGGACAGGGGAATGAAAAACTGTTTTTT; CDR3 protein: CASSQGQGNEKLFF
D gene: TRBD1; clone size: many; V gene: TRBV19; J gene: TRBJ1-2; CDR3 DNA: TGTGCCACACTAGGGGGCGCGGTGTATGGCTACACCTTC; CDR3 protein: CATLGGAVYGYTF
D gene: TRBD1; clone size: many; V gene: TRBV2; J gene: TRBJ1-2; CDR3 DNA: TGTGCCAGCAGTGAGGGACAGCTGAACTATGGCTACACCTTC; CDR3 protein: CASSEGQLNYGYTF
D gene: .; clone size: .; V gene: TRBV2; J gene: TRBJ2-7; CDR3 DNA: TGTACCAGCAGCCTTAGAGGGGTCTACGAGCAGTACTTC; CDR3 protein: CTSSLRGVYEQYF
D gene: .; clone size: many; V gene: TRBV6-5; J gene: TRBJ2-7; CDR3 DNA: TGTGCCAGCAGTCAACACCAGGTTGCTTACGAGCAGTACTTC; CDR3 protein: CASSQHQVAYEQYF
D gene: .; clone size: few; V gene: TRBV5-5; J gene: TRBJ1-4; CDR3 DNA: TGTGCCAGCAGGATACGCGAAAAACTGTTTTTT; CDR3 protein: CASRIREKLFF
D gene: .; clone size: .; V gene: TRBV19; J gene: TRBJ1-2; CDR3 DNA: TGTGCCAGTAGTAACCCCCATAAGGGGGGAGGGAGCTATGGCTACACCTTC; CDR3 protein: CASSNPHKGGGSYGYTF
D gene: .; clone size: .; V gene: TRBV29-1; J gene: TRBJ1-2; CDR3 DNA: TGCAGCGGGGAGGATCCTCATGGCTACACCTTC; CDR3 protein: CSGEDPHGYTF
D gene: TRBD1; clone size: .; V gene: TRBV19; J gene: TRBJ2-7; CDR3 DNA: TGTGCCAGTAGTATAGGGCACAGGGGAAACGAGCAGTACTTC; CDR3 protein: CASSIGHRGNEQYF
D gene: .; clone size: few; V gene: TRBV7-2; J gene: TRBJ1-4; CDR3 DNA: TGTGCCAGCAGCTTATTGGAGGGAACAAAAAAACTGTTTTTT; CDR3 protein: CASSLLEGTKKLFF
D gene: .; clone size: .; V gene: TRBV28; J gene: TRBJ1-6; CDR3 DNA: TGTGCCAGCAGTTTGAGGAATGGATCCCCCCTCCACTTT; CDR3 protein: CASSLRNGSPLHF
D gene: .; clone size: .; V gene: TRBV2; J gene: TRBJ1-1; CDR3 DNA: TGTGCCAGCAGTTTAGCGGCCGGAGGAGTTGAAGCTTTCTTT; CDR3 protein: CASSLAAGGVEAFF
D gene: .; clone size: .; V gene: TRBV6-6; J gene: TRBJ1-1; CDR3 DNA: TGTGCCAGCATGCGGAGCACTGAAGCTTTCTTT; CDR3 protein: CASMRSTEAFF
D gene: TRBD1; clone size: .; V gene: TRBV2; J gene: TRBJ1-1; CDR3 DNA: TGTGCCAGCAGTTCGGACAGGAAAGCCGGGGTCACTGAAGCTTTCTTT; CDR3 protein: CASSSDRKAGVTEAFF
D gene: .; clone size: many; V gene: TRBV10-2; J gene: TRBJ1-5; CDR3 DNA: TGCGCCAGCAGTAAGGGGGGGCCCCAGCATTTT; CDR3 protein: CASSKGGPQHF
D gene: .; clone size: few; V gene: TRBV4-3; J gene: TRBJ2-2; CDR3 DNA: TGCGCCAGCAGCCCGGTAGCGGTCAACACCGGGGAGCTGTTTTTT; CDR3 protein: CASSPVAVNTGELFF
D gene: .; clone size: few; V gene: TRBV12-3/TRBV12-4; J gene: TRBJ1-2; CDR3 DNA: TGTGCCAGCAGTGAAACCGGGACGGACTATGGCTACACCTTC; CDR3 protein: CASSETGTDYGYTF
D gene: .; clone size: .; V gene: TRBV29-1; J gene: TRBJ1-5; CDR3 DNA: TGCAGCGTTGCGGCAGGGAACAATCAGCCCCAGCATTTT; CDR3 protein: CSVAAGNNQPQHF
D gene: TRBD1; clone size: .; V gene: TRBV13; J gene: TRBJ1-4; CDR3 DNA: TGTGCCAGCAGCGATCGGGACAGCGACCCAACTAATGAAAAACTGTTTTTT; CDR3 protein: CASSDRDSDPTNEKLFF
D gene: .; clone size: many; V gene: TRBV11-2; J gene: TRBJ2-7; CDR3 DNA: TGTGCCAGCATAGGGAGCCCCGACTACGAGCAGTACTTC; CDR3 protein: CASIGSPDYEQYF
D gene: .; clone size: few; V gene: TRBV9; J gene: TRBJ1-4; CDR3 DNA: TGTGCCAGCAGCGTAGCCGCAGGGAATGAAAAACTGTTTTTT; CDR3 protein: CASSVAAGNEKLFF
D gene: TRBD1; clone size: many; V gene: TRBV24-1; J gene: TRBJ1-1; CDR3 DNA: TGTGCCACCAGTGACGGGACAGGCGGCACTGAAGCTTTCTTT; CDR3 protein: CATSDGTGGTEAFF
D gene: TRBD1; clone size: many; V gene: TRBV25-1; J gene: TRBJ2-7; CDR3 DNA: TGTGCCAGCAGTGATCCCGGGACAGGGCGGCAACAGTACTTC; CDR3 protein: CASSDPGTGRQQYF
D gene: .; clone size: many; V gene: TRBV20-1; J gene: TRBJ2-2; CDR3 DNA: TGCAGTGCTAGAGTCGGGAGCCCTTACACCGGGGAGCTGTTTTTT; CDR3 protein: CSARVGSPYTGELFF
D gene: .; clone size: many; V gene: TRBV7-9; J gene: TRBJ1-2; CDR3 DNA: TGTGCCAGCAGCTCGAGCGTGACCTATGGCTACACCTTC; CDR3 protein: CASSSSVTYGYTF
D gene: TRBD2; clone size: few; V gene: TRBV15; J gene: TRBJ2-7; CDR3 DNA: TGTGCCACCAGCACCCCCCCGGGACTAGCCACACACGAGCAGTACTTC; CDR3 protein: CATSTPPGLATHEQYF
D gene: .; clone size: .; V gene: TRBV13; J gene: TRBJ2-5; CDR3 DNA: TGTGCCAGCAGCCCTGGTTGGGGCAGGGGCGGGAGTGAGACCCAGTACTTC; CDR3 protein: CASSPGWGRGGSETQYF
D gene: TRBD2; clone size: .; V gene: TRBV11-2; J gene: TRBJ2-5; CDR3 DNA: TGTGCCAGCAGCTTAGTACCTATGCATGGACTAGCGGGAGAGGTGGAGACCCAGTACTTC; CDR3 protein: CASSLVPMHGLAGEVETQYF
D gene: TRBD1; clone size: .; V gene: TRBV10-3; J gene: TRBJ2-7; CDR3 DNA: TGTGCCAGCAGTCCGTCCGGGGGGACAGGGGGCATCGAGCAGTACTTC; CDR3 protein: CASSPSGGTGGIEQYF
D gene: .; clone size: .; V gene: TRBV2; J gene: TRBJ1-2; CDR3 DNA: TGTGACCGTGAGCCTAGGACGGCCTATGGCTACACCTTC; CDR3 protein: CDREPRTAYGYTF
D gene: TRBD2; clone size: .; V gene: TRBV5-6; J gene: TRBJ2-2; CDR3 DNA: TGTGCCAGCAGCTTGCCTAGCGGCAACACCGGGGAGCTGTTTTTT; CDR3 protein: CASSLPSGNTGELFF
D gene: .; clone size: few; V gene: TRBV15; J gene: TRBJ2-3; CDR3 DNA: TGTGCCACCAGCAGAGCCGAGGGGGATACGCAGTATTTT; CDR3 protein: CATSRAEGDTQYF
D gene: .; clone size: .; V gene: TRBV28; J gene: TRBJ1-6; CDR3 DNA: TGTGCCAGCAGTTTCGAGGGGCCATACTCACCCCTCCACTTT; CDR3 protein: CASSFEGPYSPLHF
D gene: .; clone size: once; V gene: TRBV9; J gene: TRBJ2-7; CDR3 DNA: TGTGCCAGCAGCTTAGATTCGGGTAGACTCGGCTACGAGCAGTACTTC; CDR3 protein: CASSLDSGRLGYEQYF
D gene: TRBD1; clone size: few; V gene: TRBV25-1; J gene: TRBJ2-6; CDR3 DNA: TGTGCCAGCAGTGAATATTCTGACAGGGGAAGCTCTGGGGCCAACGTCCTGACTTTC; CDR3 protein: CASSEYSDRGSSGANVLTF
D gene: TRBD1; clone size: .; V gene: TRBV15; J gene: TRBJ1-5; CDR3 DNA: TGTGCCACCAGCGGCTCCGGGACAGGGACGTACGAGCATTTT; CDR3 protein: CATSGSGTGTYEHF
D gene: .; clone size: many; V gene: TRBV29-1; J gene: TRBJ1-2; CDR3 DNA: TGCAGCGTTGTGGAGGACTTGCACTATGGCTACACCTTC; CDR3 protein: CSVVEDLHYGYTF
D gene: .; clone size: .; V gene: TRBV10-3; J gene: TRBJ2-5; CDR3 DNA: TGTGCCATCAGTGAGGGGGGGATGGAGACCCAGTACTTC; CDR3 protein: CAISEGGMETQYF
D gene: .; clone size: many; V gene: TRBV7-9; J gene: TRBJ1-6; CDR3 DNA: TGTGCCAGCAGAGGGACCACGGGTAATTCACCCCTCCACTTT; CDR3 protein: CASRGTTGNSPLHF
D gene: .; clone size: once; V gene: TRBV20-1; J gene: TRBJ1-3; CDR3 DNA: TGCAGTGCCTCAGGGCCTGGAAACACCATATATTTT; CDR3 protein: CSASGPGNTIYF
D gene: TRBD1; clone size: .; V gene: TRBV7-3; J gene: TRBJ2-5; CDR3 DNA: TGTGCCAGCAGCTTAACTGGGCAGGGGGTGGTCGAGACCCAGTACTTC; CDR3 protein: CASSLTGQGVVETQYF
D gene: TRBD1; clone size: .; V gene: TRBV28; J gene: TRBJ2-5; CDR3 DNA: TGTGCCAGCAGTCCGATCTCCGGACAGGGGGCGGAGACCCAGTACTTC; CDR3 protein: CASSPISGQGAETQYF
D gene: .; clone size: .; V gene: TRBV20-1; J gene: TRBJ1-1; CDR3 DNA: TGCAGTGCCCCGGGATCCGCGGACACTGAAGCTTTCTTT; CDR3 protein: CSAPGSADTEAFF
D gene: .; clone size: many; V gene: TRBV25-1; J gene: TRBJ1-4; CDR3 DNA: TGTGCCAGCGGATCCCCAAGTGCAACTAATGAAAAACTGTTTTTT; CDR3 protein: CASGSPSATNEKLFF
D gene: TRBD2; clone size: few; V gene: TRBV7-9; J gene: TRBJ2-5; CDR3 DNA: TGTGCCAGCAGCTTAGTGACTAGCGGGGGGCAAGAGACCCAGTACTTC; CDR3 protein: CASSLVTSGGQETQYF
D gene: .; clone size: many; V gene: TRBV20-1; J gene: TRBJ2-7; CDR3 DNA: TGCAGTGCTAGAGTGTTGAGTGACGTGAGCGAGCAGTACTTC; CDR3 protein: CSARVLSDVSEQYF